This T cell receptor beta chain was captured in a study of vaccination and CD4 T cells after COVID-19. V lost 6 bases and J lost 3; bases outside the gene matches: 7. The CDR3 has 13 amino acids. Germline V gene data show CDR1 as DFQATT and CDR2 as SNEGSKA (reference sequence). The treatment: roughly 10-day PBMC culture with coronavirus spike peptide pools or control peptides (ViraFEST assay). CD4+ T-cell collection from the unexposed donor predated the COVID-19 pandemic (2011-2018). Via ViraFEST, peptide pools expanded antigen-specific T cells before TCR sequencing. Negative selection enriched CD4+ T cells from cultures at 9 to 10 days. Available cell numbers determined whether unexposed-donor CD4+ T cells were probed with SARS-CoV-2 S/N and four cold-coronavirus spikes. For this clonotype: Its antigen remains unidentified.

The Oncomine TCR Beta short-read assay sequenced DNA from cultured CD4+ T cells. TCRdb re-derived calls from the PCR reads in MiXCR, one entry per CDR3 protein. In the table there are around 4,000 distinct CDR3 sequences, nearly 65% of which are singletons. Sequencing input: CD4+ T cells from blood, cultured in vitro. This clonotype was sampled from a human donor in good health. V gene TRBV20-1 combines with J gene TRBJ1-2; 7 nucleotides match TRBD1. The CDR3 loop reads CSAQGVVDYGYTF. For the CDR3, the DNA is TGCAGTGCCCAGGGGGTTGTGGACTATGGCTACACCTTC.